These 20 T cell receptor beta chains share one sample of origin, sequenced in a study of T cell changes during pregnancy in multiple sclerosis. Produced via immunoSEQ multiplex PCR; TCRdb's table is partial and in-frame only. The sample contains approximately 20,000 clones, over 75% of which appear only once. Specimen: CD8+ T cells from peripheral blood mononuclear cells, collected before pregnancy. These receptors all stem from a female donor with multiple sclerosis, enrolled in a pregnancy study.

The V and J genes are TRBV29-1 and TRBJ2-7, with D maybe TRBD2 (6 bases). This CDR3 comprises 14 residues. Germline lookup yields CDR1 SQVTM and CDR2 ANQGSEA. The V gene lost 2 bases and the J gene lost 2 bases, with 13 bases spanning the gap. The CDR3: CSVEWARGPYEQYF. Here the CDR3 DNA reads TGCAGCGTTGAATGGGCGCGGGGCCCCTACGAGCAGTACTTC.

The chain uses TRBV5-1 and TRBJ1-2, with D perhaps TRBD1 (6 bases). Trimming removed 5 bases from V and 1 base from J, with 21 bases in between. Germline CDR1 SGHRS, CDR2 YFSETQ. The CDR3 loop spans 17 amino acids. CDR3 in amino acids: CASRMGQGSFFNYGYTF. The CDR3 bases are TGCGCCAGCAGGATGGGGCAGGGGTCTTTTTTTAACTATGGCTACACCTTC.

This clone was detected only a few times. This rearrangement joins TRBV5-1 to TRBJ2-1; 8 bases match TRBD1. The J segment lost 7 bases and the V segment lost 5 bases, leaving 11 bases of the junction unmatched. Germline assignment: CDR1 SGHRS and CDR2 YFSETQ. This CDR3 is 15 amino acids long. The CDR3 DNA sequence: TGCGCCAGCAGTCCCGGGACAGGTGGGGGGAATGAGCAGTTCTTC. The encoded protein is CASSPGTGGGNEQFF.

This clone was counted between two and nine times. The rearrangement uses TRBV6-1 and TRBJ2-1; the match to TRBD1 covers 9 bases. The junction had 3 bases not matched to a gene; V was cut back by 5 bases and J by 1 base. There are 15 residues in the CDR3. Looked up from germline, CDR1 is MNHNS and CDR2 is SASEGT. The CDR3 bases are TGTGCCAGCAGTATGACAGGGGGGTCCTACAATGAGCAGTTCTTC. Its translation is CASSMTGGSYNEQFF.

This clone was picked up one time. The V and J genes are TRBV27 and TRBJ1-2; TRBD1 is a possible D gene (6 bases). The length of the CDR3 is 15 residues. Trimming cost V 1 base and J 4 bases, with 13 bases left between them. Germline V gene data show CDR1 as MNHEY and CDR2 as SMNVEV (reference sequence). The chain's CDR3 is CASSLLGQIGYGYTF. CDR3 bases: TGTGCCAGCAGTTTATTAGGACAGATTGGCTATGGCTACACCTTC.

This clone has just one count. The chain employs TRBV4-3 and TRBJ2-3; perhaps TRBD2 as D (6 bases). The length of the CDR3 is 17 residues. Germline CDR1 reads LGHNA; CDR2 reads YSLEER. V was pared by 0 bases and J by 0 bases, with 13 bases between. CDR3 DNA: TGCGCCAGCAGCCAAGATGGGACTCCGACTAGCACAGATACGCAGTATTTT. Translation gives CASSQDGTPTSTDTQYF.

This clone was picked up one time. The rearrangement links TRBV5-1 to TRBJ1-1, with 9 bases matching TRBD1. The V gene end was trimmed by 4 bases and the J gene end by 11 bases; junction bases not matched to a gene: 9. Germline CDR1 SGHRS, CDR2 YFSETQ. CDR3 size: 13 residues. The CDR3 here is CASSAGQGGIAFF. The CDR3 region has the DNA TGCGCCAGCAGCGCGGGACAGGGAGGGATCGCTTTCTTT.

This clone has only one observation. This chain connects TRBV28 to TRBJ2-5; 8 positions match TRBD1. Germline lookup yields CDR1 MDHEN and CDR2 SYDVKM. The V and J ends lost 4 bases and 0 bases, in that order; junction bases with no gene match: 4. This CDR3 has 15 amino acids. The CDR3 DNA is TGTGCCAGCAGTTGGGCGGACAGGGACCAAGAGACCCAGTACTTC. It specifies CASSWADRDQETQYF.

This clone was counted a few times. V gene TRBV4-3 combines with J gene TRBJ2-6; TRBD1 is a possible D gene (7 bases). The germline CDR1 and CDR2 sequences are LGHNA and YSLEER. Trimming left V 3 bases short and J 1 base short, with 25 bases between. CDR3 length: 21 residues. This CDR3 is CASSHGWGTAGVESGANVLTF. CDR3 coding DNA: TGCGCCAGCAGCCACGGGTGGGGGACAGCGGGTGTGGAGTCTGGGGCCAACGTCCTGACTTTC.

The gene calls are TRBV10-1 and TRBJ2-5; TRBD2 is a possible D gene (5 bases). Germline V gene data show CDR1 as WNHNN and CDR2 as SYGVQD (reference sequence). Trimming shortened V by 4 bases and J by 5 bases, and 11 bases separated the two germline ends. This CDR3 is built from 13 residues. The CDR3 DNA reads TGCGCCAGCAGTGGGCGAGGCGGGGAGACCCAGTACTTC. Translated: CASSGRGGETQYF.

The V call is TRBV27, the J call TRBJ2-3; weak D call: TRBD2 (6 bases). Trimming took off 4 bases at V and 6 bases at J, with 11 bases between the two ends. This CDR3 has 13 amino acids. From germline, CDR1 is MNHEY and CDR2 SMNVEV (reference sequence). In nucleotides, the CDR3 is TGTGCCAGCAGTTCCCCCCGGGGGGATACGCAGTATTTT. Protein sequence: CASSSPRGDTQYF.

This chain links TRBV7-9 with TRBJ1-2; D perhaps matches TRBD1 (6 bases). CDR3 length: 17 residues. The V end lost 1 base, the J end lost 5 bases, and 20 bases lay between the germline ends. The germline V gene has CDR1 SEHNR and CDR2 FQNEAQ (reference sequence). The CDR3 loop reads CASSLGYDPLGQYGYTF. CDR3 bases: TGTGCCAGCAGCTTAGGATATGATCCTTTAGGACAGTATGGCTACACCTTC.

This clone was recorded only once. The V and J genes are TRBV6-4 and TRBJ1-5, with a possible D match to TRBD1 (5 bases). V gave up 3 bases and J gave up 0 bases, with 6 bases separating them. The CDR3 totals 14 residues. Germline loops: CDR1 MRHNA, CDR2 SNTAGT. CDR3 residues: CASSEGDSNQPQHF. The DNA of the CDR3 is TGTGCCAGCAGTGAAGGGGATAGCAATCAGCCCCAGCATTTT.

The J gene is TRBJ1-3, the V gene TRBV5-1, with 11 bases aligning to TRBD1. This CDR3 contains 20 residues. V gave up 3 bases and J gave up 4 bases; unmatched junction bases: 18. CDR1 is SGHRS and CDR2 is YFSETQ in the germline V gene. In DNA, the CDR3 is TGCGCCAGCAGCTCCCAGACAGACTACGGACAGGGGGCGCGAGGAAACACCATATATTTT. This encodes CASSSQTDYGQGARGNTIYF.

This clone showed up just once. The rearrangement uses TRBV9 and TRBJ1-4; 10 bases match TRBD1. The CDR3 loop spans 16 amino acids. Losses at the gene ends were 3 bases for V and 0 bases for J; bases not matched to a gene: 2. Germline V gene lookup returns CDR1 SGDLS and CDR2 YYNGEE. The CDR3 reads CASSAGTGATNEKLFF. For the CDR3, the DNA is TGTGCCAGCAGCGCCGGGACAGGGGCAACTAATGAAAAACTGTTTTTT.

The chain combines TRBV20-1 with TRBJ1-2, with a weak D call TRBD1 (5 bases). This CDR3 region has 10 residues. CDR1 and CDR2 (germline): DFQATT, SNEGSKA (reference sequence). The germline V and J ends were trimmed by 4 bases and 8 bases, with 8 bases remaining between them. The CDR3 bases are TGCAGTGCTACGGGGGAAGGCTACACCTTC. Amino acid sequence: CSATGEGYTF.

V gene TRBV9 combines with J gene TRBJ2-7; D is possibly TRBD1 (6 bases). The CDR3 contains 14 residues. Deletions cut 0 bases from V and 1 base from J, with 8 bases between. CDR1 is SGDLS, CDR2 YYNGEE, per germline. CDR3 residues: CASSVDGTSYEQYF. In nucleotides, the CDR3 is TGTGCCAGCAGCGTAGATGGGACATCCTACGAGCAGTACTTC.

The chain joins TRBV4-1 to TRBJ2-3; 8 bases are a match to TRBD2. This CDR3 comprises 17 residues. Germline V lookup: CDR1 MGHRA, CDR2 YSYEKL. J lost 2 bases, V lost 0 bases, and 7 bases had no gene match. This CDR3 reads CASSQELAGGPTDTQYF. CDR3 in DNA: TGCGCCAGCAGCCAAGAGCTGGCGGGAGGCCCCACAGATACGCAGTATTTT.

The rearrangement uses TRBV30 and TRBJ2-1, with TRBD2 as a possible D gene (5 bases). Trimming cost V 0 bases and J 4 bases, with 16 bases left between them. This CDR3 region has 16 residues. Per germline, CDR1 GTSNPN and CDR2 SVGIG (reference sequence). This CDR3 is CAWSVRGKGHYNEQFF. The DNA for the CDR3 is TGTGCCTGGAGTGTACGGGGAAAGGGTCATTACAATGAGCAGTTCTTC.

J is TRBJ2-7 and V is TRBV25-1; 7 nucleotides align to TRBD1. J lost 6 bases, V lost 6 bases, and 11 bases had no gene match. Per germline, CDR1 MGHDK and CDR2 SYGVNS. The CDR3 extends over 14 amino acids. The CDR3 region has the DNA TGTGCCAGCAGCCTATTAGGACAGGCGGTCGAGCAGTACTTC. As protein: CASSLLGQAVEQYF.